The entry that follows covers one T cell receptor beta chain sequence. This CDR3 region has 15 residues. Germline V CDR1 and CDR2: LNHDA, SQIVND (reference sequence). The trim removed 4 bases at V and 5 bases at J, leaving 1 base unmatched. The record originates from a study of blood T cell repertoires in COVID-19. Overall study: T cells, B-cell-depleted T cells, or PBMCs supplied cDNA or gDNA.

Assay used: immunoSEQ multiplex PCR; TCRdb lists only in-frame clones, some missing. The repertoire holds about 200,000 clones, with 75% to 85% as singletons. The sample was peripheral blood. This chain links TRBV19 with TRBJ2-3, with 15 bases that match TRBD2. This receptor was identified in a woman at least 80 years old with COVID-19, enrolled during active disease. CDR3 region: CASSTGLAGGDTQYF. For the CDR3, the DNA is TGTGCCAGTAGTACGGGACTAGCGGGGGGAGATACGCAGTATTTT.